Listed below are T cell receptor beta chains from one sample, sequenced in a study of shared clonotypes between healthy human individuals. Measured with immunoSEQ multiplex PCR; TCRdb has only the in-frame clones, and not every one. The data contain 600,000 or so clones, 90% to 95% of them singletons. Source material: naive CD8+ T cells sorted from blood. All receptors come from a woman aged 25-40 years in good health. CDR3s include the opening cysteine and the closing phenylalanine or tryptophan. Each record gives: V gene, J gene, CDR3 protein.

TRBV28,TRBJ1-2,CASRRWAQGTGYTF
TRBV2,TRBJ2-7,CASSQSGGPYEQYF
TRBV28,TRBJ2-7,CASRQPGQGRHEQYF
TRBV28,TRBJ1-5,CASSLGTGYQPQHF
TRBV18,TRBJ2-1,CASSPTSGVHNEQFF
TRBV29-1,TRBJ2-7,CSVVVQGPHEQYF
TRBV28,TRBJ1-1,CASSEGGTEAFF
TRBV6-6,TRBJ2-5,CASTETGGQETQYF
TRBV27,TRBJ2-2,CASSFGGGSTGELFF
TRBV28,TRBJ2-2,CASSPGTANTGELFF
TRBV5-6,TRBJ2-7,CASSPDRDYEQYF
TRBV7-9,TRBJ2-2,CASSFAGGTGELFF
TRBV27,TRBJ2-3,CASSLGRADTQYF
TRBV27,TRBJ2-7,CASSLRTSGRIYEQYF
TRBV7-3,TRBJ1-1,CASSLGPGTGGTEAFF
TRBV18,TRBJ2-2,CASSPGLAGGLTGELFF
TRBV27,TRBJ2-2,CASSLYTGELFF
TRBV29-1,NA,CSVGTDRAYEQYF
TRBV7-2,TRBJ2-7,CASSLGRKTGQAEQYF
TRBV7-9,TRBJ2-3,CASSPRTSGGDTQYF
TRBV27,TRBJ1-5,CASSLSVGQPQHF
TRBV10-2,TRBJ1-4,CASSSGRGTNEKLFF
TRBV11-2,TRBJ2-7,CASSSRLAGEGDEQYF
TRBV6-5,TRBJ1-1,CASTIGQGAEAFF
TRBV19,TRBJ2-1,CASIEREGLYEQFF
TRBV5-4,TRBJ2-7,CASSSRVEQYF
TRBV7-8,TRBJ2-7,CASSIIAGSSSYEQYF
TRBV7-6,TRBJ2-1,CASSLGPRQGYYNEQFF
TRBV11-2,TRBJ2-7,CASSPGSTYEQYF
TRBV27,TRBJ1-5,CASSISSGTGFQPQHF
TRBV7-9,TRBJ2-1,CASSLGAGASYNEQFF
TRBV28,TRBJ2-1,CASSLVVSGSDNEQFF
TRBV29-1,TRBJ1-2,CSVEDARTGLYGYTF
TRBV11-1,TRBJ2-7,CASAGTRGEQYF
TRBV28,TRBJ2-7,CASSWRAAPYEQYF
TRBV19,TRBJ1-5,CASQSETASNQPQHF
TRBV5-5,TRBJ2-5,CASSPPSRAGGPLVSETQYF
TRBV5-1,TRBJ2-7,CASSFSYEQYF
TRBV10-3,TRBJ2-7,CAISESGAAYEQYF
TRBV12-2,TRBJ2-7,CASRLPGTHFRRYEQYF
TRBV6-5,TRBJ2-1,CASSQGVSSYNEQFF
TRBV29-1,TRBJ1-1,CSVARDIADTEAFF
TRBV5-4,TRBJ2-2,CASSLGLAGQNTGELFF
TRBV18,TRBJ1-1,CASSPVGQDFF
TRBV4-1,TRBJ2-7,CASSQGRGPYEQYF
TRBV6-5,TRBJ2-7,CASSYSGLAGYEQYF
TRBV27,TRBJ1-2,CASSLQVPGYGYTF
TRBV7-6,TRBJ2-1,CASSTTQDGLYSYNEQFF
TRBV10-3,TRBJ2-1,CAISESRAGGPPYNEQFF
TRBV28,TRBJ1-5,CASSPGSGRFSNQPQHF
TRBV27,TRBJ1-2,CASSLVPGQGGYGYTF
TRBV4-1,TRBJ2-4,CASSPGQLAKNIQYF